This passage covers 3 T cell receptor beta chains from one sample sequenced in a study of blood T cell repertoires in COVID-19. Using immunoSEQ multiplex PCR, the repertoire was profiled, and TCRdb retains in-frame clones only, with some absent. The sample consists of roughly 250,000 clones, 80% to 90% of them appearing once. Sequencing used peripheral blood. The source of these receptors is a woman aged 40 to 55 with acute or convalescent COVID-19.

V usage is TRBV5-1 and J usage is TRBJ2-1, with 7 bases identical to TRBD1. This CDR3 region has 15 residues. With V trimmed by 2 bases and J by 1 base, 3 bases remained unmatched. The germline gives CDR1 SGHRS, CDR2 YFSETQ. CDR3 sequence reads: CASSFTDRSYNEQFF. Here the CDR3 DNA reads TGCGCCAGCAGCTTTACGGACAGGTCCTACAATGAGCAGTTCTTC.

The CDR3 DNA follows: TGTGCCACCAGTTACTACAATGAGCAGTTCTTC. This translates into CATSYYNEQFF. The chain recombines TRBV24-1 with TRBJ2-1; D gene unclear. Germline CDR1 KGHDR, CDR2 SFDVKD. CDR3 length: 11 amino acids. V dropped 6 bases and J dropped 3 bases, with 2 bases sitting between them.

J is TRBJ1-5 and V is TRBV19, with TRBD1 as a possible D gene (6 bases). The germline V and J ends were trimmed by 7 bases and 4 bases, with 17 bases remaining between them. Per the germline V gene, CDR1 is LNHDA and CDR2 is SQIVND (reference sequence). The CDR3 runs to 15 residues. CDR3 nucleotide sequence: TGTGCCAGTACCTGGCCCGGACAGCCGAATCAGCCCCAGCATTTT. It encodes CASTWPGQPNQPQHF.